This record looks at one TCR beta chain sequence and its context. These data originate in a study of blood T cell repertoires in COVID-19. Study as a whole: There were acute and convalescent COVID-19 samples, and they came from the United States, Italy and Spain.

Participants' reported clinical history set cohort assignment. The table came from immunoSEQ multiplex PCR; TCRdb's copy has only in-frame clones and leaves some out. Of about 310,000 clones in the sample, 90% were seen once. The receptor was isolated from a woman aged 18-29 years with acute COVID-19. The specimen sequenced was PBMCs or T cells enriched from blood (not recorded which).

The CDR3 here is CASSLTQASGANVLTF. For the CDR3, the DNA is TGTGCCAGCAGCTTAACGCAGGCTTCTGGGGCCAACGTCCTGACTTTC. The chain links TRBV7-3 to TRBJ2-6; D is unresolved. With 0 bases removed from V and 1 base from J, the gap between germline ends came to 7 bases. CDR3 size: 16 residues. The V gene's germline CDR1 is SGHTA and CDR2 FQGTGA.